This T cell receptor beta chain was observed in a study of T cells in tuberculosis. Study background: T cells were selected with CD1B tetramers loaded with glucose monomycolate.

Cells were sorted from thawed PBMC rested overnight and stained with GMM-loaded CD1B tetramer, viability dye and anti-CD3. The CD1B tetramers carried C32 glucose monomycolate purified from Rhodococcus equi. No alpha-beta pairing information exists for these sequences. Libraries were prepared by immunoSEQ multiplex PCR; TCRdb keeps only in-frame clonotypes and omits some of them. The data show 50,000 to 65,000 clones, roughly 87% seen once. The CDR3 length is 11 residues. CDR1 is SGHRS, CDR2 YFSETQ, per germline. V lost 2 bases, J lost 8 bases, and 7 bases lay in between. Study-wide points: The stringent gate may have excluded weak CD1B-GMM tetramer binders.

This chain links TRBV5-1 with TRBJ1-1; perhaps TRBD1 as D (5 bases). This sequence was found in an adult woman with latent tuberculosis. Sequencing used CD1b-GMM tetramer-negative cells sorted from PBMCs. CDR3 sequence (DNA): TGCGCCAGCAGCTTTCAGGGAGAAGCTTTCTTT. Translated: CASSFQGEAFF.